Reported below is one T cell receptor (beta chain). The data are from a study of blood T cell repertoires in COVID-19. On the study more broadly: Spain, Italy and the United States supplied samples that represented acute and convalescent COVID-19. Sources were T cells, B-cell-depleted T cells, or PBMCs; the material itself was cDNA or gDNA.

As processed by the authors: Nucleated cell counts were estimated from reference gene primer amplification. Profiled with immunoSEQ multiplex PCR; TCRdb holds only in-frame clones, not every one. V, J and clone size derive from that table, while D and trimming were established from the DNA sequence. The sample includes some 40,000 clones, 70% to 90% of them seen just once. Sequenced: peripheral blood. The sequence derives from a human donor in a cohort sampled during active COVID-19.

The CDR3 here is CASSLGSAGFSETQYF. The CDR3 region has the DNA TGTGCCAGCAGCTTAGGAAGCGCAGGGTTCAGTGAGACCCAGTACTTC. This chain joins TRBV7-9 and TRBJ2-5; maybe TRBD1 (5 bases). The V end was cut by 1 base, the J end by 5 bases, with 17 bases between. Germline V gene data show CDR1 as SEHNR and CDR2 as FQNEAQ (reference sequence). The CDR3 is 16 amino acids.